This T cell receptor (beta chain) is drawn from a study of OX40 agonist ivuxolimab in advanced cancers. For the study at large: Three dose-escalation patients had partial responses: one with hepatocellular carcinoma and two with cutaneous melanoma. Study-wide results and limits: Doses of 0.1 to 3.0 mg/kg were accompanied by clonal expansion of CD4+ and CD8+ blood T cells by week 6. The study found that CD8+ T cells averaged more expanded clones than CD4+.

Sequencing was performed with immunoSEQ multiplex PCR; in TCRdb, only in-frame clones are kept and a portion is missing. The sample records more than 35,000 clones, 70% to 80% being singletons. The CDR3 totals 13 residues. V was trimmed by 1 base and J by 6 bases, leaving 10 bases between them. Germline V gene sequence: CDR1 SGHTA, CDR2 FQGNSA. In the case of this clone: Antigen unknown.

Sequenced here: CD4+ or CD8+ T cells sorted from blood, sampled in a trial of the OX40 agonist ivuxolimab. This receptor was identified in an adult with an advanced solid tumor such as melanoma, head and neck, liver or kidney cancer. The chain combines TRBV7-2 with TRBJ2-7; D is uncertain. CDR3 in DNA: TGTGCCAGCAGCTTAGGGGTTCGAGGCGAGCAGTACTTC. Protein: CASSLGVRGEQYF.